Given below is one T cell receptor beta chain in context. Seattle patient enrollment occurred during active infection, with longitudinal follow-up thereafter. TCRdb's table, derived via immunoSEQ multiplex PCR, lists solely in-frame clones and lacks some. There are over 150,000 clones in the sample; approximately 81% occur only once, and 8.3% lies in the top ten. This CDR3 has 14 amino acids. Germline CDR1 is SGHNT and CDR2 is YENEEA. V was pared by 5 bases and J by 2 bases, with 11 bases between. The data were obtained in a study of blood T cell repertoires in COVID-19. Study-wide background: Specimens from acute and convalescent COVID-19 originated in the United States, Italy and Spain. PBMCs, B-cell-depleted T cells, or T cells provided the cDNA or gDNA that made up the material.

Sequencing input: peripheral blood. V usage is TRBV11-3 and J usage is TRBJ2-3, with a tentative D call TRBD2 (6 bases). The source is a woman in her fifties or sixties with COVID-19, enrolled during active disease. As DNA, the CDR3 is TGTGCCAGCAGCGCGGGACCCTCCACAGATACGCAGTATTTT. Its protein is CASSAGPSTDTQYF.